This T cell receptor (beta chain) is drawn from a study of blood T cells in healthy people across ages. Whole-study results and caveats: Diversity of TCR beta per million T cells declined in a roughly linear way with age.

Trimming took 2 bases from V and 12 from J, leaving 17 bases between them. CDR1 is SGHTA, CDR2 FQGNSA, per germline. The CDR3 sequence is 14 residues long. A second PCR of about 7 to 12 cycles used a sample-barcoded 5' primer and a J-beta primer mix. TCRdb independently ran MiXCR on the 5' RACE reads; one entry per CDR3 protein. The sample includes about 780,000 distinct CDR3 sequences, more than 35% of them seen just once. Turning to this clonotype: Its antigen is as yet unknown.

The chain couples TRBV7-2 to TRBJ2-1, with D uncertain. The receptor's source is an elderly man in good health. Sequences were obtained from blood. This CDR3 is CASSLHVSGQTQFF. CDR3 in DNA: TGTGCCAGCAGCTTACATGTGAGTGGGCAGACGCAGTTCTTC.